The 27 T cell receptor beta chains below all came from one sample that was sequenced in a study of T cell repertoires in cytomegalovirus infection. In TCRdb, the reads were re-called with MiXCR into one record per CDR3 protein. The table shows about 100,000 distinct CDR3 sequences, with around a quarter occurring only once. Sequenced sample: CD8+ T cells from PBMCs. The receptors shown here come from a human donor in good health (CMV status not recorded). Some clones in this sample may be carry-over from other donors' samples.

The chain employs TRBV28 and TRBJ1-2; D is possibly TRBD1 (5 bases). Germline V gene data show CDR1 as MDHEN and CDR2 as SYDVKM. The V end was cut by 5 bases, the J end by 6 bases, with 16 bases between. This CDR3 is built from 14 residues. The CDR3 DNA follows: TGTGCCAGCAGTCCAACGGGGGTCGGGGATGGCTACACCTTC. Encoded protein: CASSPTGVGDGYTF.

This clonotype was observed many times. The chain employs TRBV7-2 and TRBJ2-7; 11 positions agree with TRBD1. The V gene end was trimmed by 5 bases and the J gene end by 3 bases; junction bases not matched to a gene: 9. There are 16 residues in the CDR3. Looked up from germline, CDR1 is SGHTA and CDR2 is FQGNSA. The CDR3 DNA reads TGTGCCAGCAGCCGCGCCGGGACAGGGGGGGTCTACGAGCAGTACTTC. Translated: CASSRAGTGGVYEQYF. The whole variable domain, remainder taken from reference TRBV7-2 and TRBJ2-7, is GAGVSQSPSNKVTEKGKDVELRCDPISGHTALYWYRQSLGQGLEFLIYFQGNSAPDKSGLPSDRFSAERTGGSVSTLTIQRTQQEDSAVYLCASSRAGTGGVYEQYFGPGTRLTVT.

Of note for this clonotype: A much larger clonotype is one base distant, so this may be a read error. The chain joins TRBV11-3 to TRBJ1-1; a possible D gene is TRBD1 (5 bases). The length of the CDR3 is 15 residues. Germline V gene sequence: CDR1 SGHNT, CDR2 YENEEA. CDR3 coding DNA: TGTACCAGCAGCCCATGGGACGGGGGGAACACTGAAGCTTTCTTT. Translating gives CTSSPWDGGNTEAFF.

This clonotype occurred many times. The chain employs TRBV7-3 and TRBJ2-2, with TRBD1 as a possible D gene (6 bases). Deletions cut 6 bases from V and 4 bases from J, with 12 bases between. Germline CDR1 SGHTA, CDR2 FQGTGA. This CDR3 has 14 residues. The CDR3, as DNA: TGTGCCAGCAGTACCGGACAGACCACCGGGGAGCTGTTTTTT. This translates into CASSTGQTTGELFF.

This clonotype was observed many times. The rearrangement uses TRBV7-2 and TRBJ2-7, with a weak D call TRBD2 (5 bases). CDR1 SGHTA and CDR2 FQGNSA come from the germline V gene. The CDR3 has 16 residues. Trimming pared 5 bases from V and 5 bases from J, leaving 22 bases between. CDR3 protein: CASSPGVWTRHDEQYF. The CDR3, as DNA: TGTGCCAGCAGCCCCGGGGTTTGGACTCGTCACGACGAGCAGTACTTC. Variable domain in full (rest from reference TRBV7-2 and TRBJ2-7): GAGVSQSPSNKVTEKGKDVELRCDPISGHTALYWYRQSLGQGLEFLIYFQGNSAPDKSGLPSDRFSAERTGGSVSTLTIQRTQQEDSAVYLCASSPGVWTRHDEQYFGPGTRLTVT.

This clonotype was recorded many times. This chain joins TRBV20-1 and TRBJ2-1; TRBD2 is a possible D gene (6 bases). Trimming pared 0 bases from V and 9 bases from J, leaving 18 bases between. Germline V gives CDR1 DFQATT, CDR2 SNEGSKA (reference sequence). The CDR3 is 15 amino acids. The CDR3, as DNA: TGCAGTGCTAGAGAATTGGGGGTGTTCGGGAGTGAGCAGTTCTTC. Translating it yields CSARELGVFGSEQFF.

The J gene is TRBJ2-3, the V gene TRBV10-2; either TRBD1 or TRBD2 may supply D (6 bases each). Germline V gives CDR1 WSHSY, CDR2 SAAADI. The length of the CDR3 is 15 residues. V lost 8 bases, J lost 3 bases, and 18 bases lay in between. The CDR3 loop reads CASGPVVGGTDTQYF. In DNA form, the CDR3 reads TGCGCCAGCGGGCCGGTAGTAGGGGGGACAGATACGCAGTATTTT.

The chain combines TRBV25-1 with TRBJ2-2; perhaps D is TRBD1 or TRBD2 (5 bases each). The CDR3 has 15 residues. Germline loops: CDR1 MGHDK, CDR2 SYGVNS. V lost 3 bases and J lost 4, with 12 bases in between. The DNA of the CDR3 is TGTGCCAGCAGTGAGGAGGCAGGGACCACCGGGGAGCTGTTTTTT. Its translation is CASSEEAGTTGELFF.

This clonotype was counted ten times or more. This sequence joins TRBV27 and TRBJ2-5, with D perhaps TRBD1 (6 bases). There are 16 residues in the CDR3. Trimming left V 6 bases short and J 3 bases short, with 20 bases between. Germline CDR1 and CDR2: MNHEY and SMNVEV (reference sequence). CDR3 DNA sequence: TGTGCCAGCAGCCTATACCCGGGACACCTAAAAGAGACCCAGTACTTC. The encoded protein is CASSLYPGHLKETQYF.

This chain connects TRBV4-3 to TRBJ1-5, with a tentative D call TRBD1 (5 bases). The germline V and J ends were trimmed by 1 base and 7 bases, with 14 bases remaining between them. Germline values: CDR1 LGHNA, CDR2 YSLEER. The CDR3 is made up of 15 amino acids. The CDR3, as DNA: TGCGCCAGCAGCCAAGGGCCGGGCAGGGACCAGCCCCAGCATTTT. Protein: CASSQGPGRDQPQHF.

The rearrangement joins TRBV28 to TRBJ2-3; 7 nucleotides match TRBD2. The germline gives CDR1 MDHEN, CDR2 SYDVKM. The CDR3 contains 16 residues. V shed 2 bases, J shed 2 bases, and the junction held 7 bases outside the gene matches. The CDR3 here is CASSLGPGGTTDTQYF. The CDR3 nucleotides read TGTGCCAGCAGTTTAGGTCCGGGGGGAACCACAGATACGCAGTATTTT.

This clonotype came up a few times. The rearrangement links TRBV20-1 to TRBJ2-5; D uncertain. Germline values: CDR1 DFQATT, CDR2 SNEGSKA (reference sequence). The V end was cut by 0 bases, the J end by 7 bases, with 18 bases between. This CDR3 comprises 15 residues. CDR3 loop: CSARDLGRIGVTQYF. The CDR3 region has the DNA TGCAGTGCTAGAGATCTTGGGCGGATAGGAGTGACCCAGTACTTC.

This clonotype was counted only a few times. The chain uses TRBV7-8 and TRBJ2-3; 7 bases agree with TRBD1. With V trimmed by 0 bases and J by 4 bases, 4 bases remained unmatched. CDR3 length equals 15 residues. Germline V lookup: CDR1 SGHVS, CDR2 FQNEAQ. The CDR3 here is CASSLAGGAADTQYF. The CDR3 nucleotides read TGTGCCAGCAGCTTAGCAGGGGGCGCCGCAGATACGCAGTATTTT.

The chain employs TRBV29-1 and TRBJ2-5; D may be TRBD1 or TRBD2 (5 bases each). Trimming left V 0 bases short and J 2 bases short, with 16 bases between. Germline CDR1 reads SQVTM; CDR2 reads ANQGSEA. This CDR3 has 16 amino acids. Here the CDR3 reads CSVEDRGARGQETQYF. The CDR3 bases are TGCAGCGTTGAAGATCGAGGGGCCCGGGGTCAAGAGACCCAGTACTTC.

The table lists this clonotype with a few counts. The rearrangement links TRBV5-1 to TRBJ2-2; possibly TRBD2 for D (5 bases). CDR3 length: 15 residues. The germline V gene has CDR1 SGHRS and CDR2 YFSETQ. Trimming took off 4 bases at V and 1 base at J, with 11 bases between the two ends. Written as DNA, the CDR3 is TGCGCCAGCAGCCTCCGCAGCGGGAACACCGGGGAGCTGTTTTTT. This sequence encodes CASSLRSGNTGELFF.

This clonotype was picked up a small number of times. The chain combines TRBV6-4 with TRBJ2-1, with a possible D match to TRBD2 (6 bases). There are 13 residues in the CDR3. Trimming removed 5 bases at V and 6 bases at J, with 11 bases between. CDR1 and CDR2 from the germline V gene are MRHNA and SNTAGT. DNA for the CDR3: TGTGCCAGCAGTTCCACGGGGGTCAATGAGCAGTTCTTC. Protein sequence: CASSSTGVNEQFF.

The table lists this clonotype with a few counts. The chain links TRBV10-3 to TRBJ2-1, with 7 bases lining up with TRBD1. The CDR3 runs to 14 residues. Germline assignment: CDR1 ENHRY and CDR2 SYGVKD. The trim removed 6 bases at V and 5 bases at J, leaving 7 bases unmatched. The chain's CDR3 is CAISETGWNNEQFF. The CDR3 DNA is TGTGCCATCAGCGAGACAGGGTGGAACAATGAGCAGTTCTTC.

V usage is TRBV14 and J usage is TRBJ2-7, with D maybe TRBD2 (6 bases). V was cut by 0 bases and J by 2 bases, with 17 bases left in between. CDR3 length: 17 amino acids. CDR1 SGHDN and CDR2 FVKESK come from the germline V gene. The CDR3 here is CASSQEVPGRPAYEQYF. In DNA, the CDR3 is TGTGCCAGCAGCCAAGAAGTCCCAGGGAGGCCGGCCTACGAGCAGTACTTC.

Many counts were recorded for this clonotype. The chain uses TRBV7-2 and TRBJ2-7; 7 bases match TRBD2. The CDR3 has 15 amino acids. Germline CDR1 and CDR2: SGHTA and FQGNSA. Trimming at V came to 5 bases and at J to 0 bases, leaving 7 bases not matched to a gene. Here the CDR3 reads CASSNPGRGSYEQYF. DNA of the CDR3: TGTGCCAGCAGCAATCCGGGGAGGGGCTCCTACGAGCAGTACTTC.

The genes are TRBV7-6 and TRBJ2-1; TRBD2 matches 11 bases. This CDR3 spans 15 amino acids. Germline V CDR1 and CDR2: SGHVS, FNYEAQ. V lost 3 bases to trimming and J lost 8 bases; unmatched junction nucleotides: 6. CDR3 loop: CASSFSGGAVDEQFF. As DNA, the CDR3 is TGTGCCAGCAGCTTTAGCGGGGGGGCCGTCGATGAGCAGTTCTTC. The full variable domain, its missing parts supplied by reference TRBV7-6 and TRBJ2-1, is GAGVSQSPRYKVTKRGQDVALRCDPISGHVSLYWYRQALGQGPEFLTYFNYEAQQDKSGLPNDRFSAERPEGSISTLTIQRTEQRDSAMYRCASSFSGGAVDEQFFGPGTRLTVL.

The chain carries TRBV6-2 or TRBV6-3 and TRBJ2-7, with TRBD1 as a possible D gene (7 bases). Germline lookup yields CDR1 MNHEY and CDR2 SVGEGT. The CDR3 is made up of 17 amino acids. Trimming removed 6 bases at V and 0 bases at J, with 21 bases between. The DNA for the CDR3 is TGTGCCAGCAGCCCCGGCCGTCAGGGGGGAGTCTCCTACGAGCAGTACTTC. Its protein is CASSPGRQGGVSYEQYF.

At least ten counts were recorded for this clonotype. The rearrangement links TRBV7-8 to TRBJ2-2; TRBD1 matches 9 bases. The V segment lost 3 bases and the J segment 3 bases; nucleotides outside the gene matches: 8. CDR3 length equals 17 residues. From germline, CDR1 is SGHVS and CDR2 FQNEAQ. CDR3: CASSLAPDRGYTGELFF. The CDR3, as DNA: TGTGCCAGCAGCTTGGCCCCGGACAGGGGATACACCGGGGAGCTGTTTTTT.

This clonotype was recorded a few times. The chain employs TRBV2 and TRBJ2-7; D gene ambiguous. Per germline, CDR1 SNHLY and CDR2 FYNNEI. The CDR3 runs to 13 residues. V lost 6 bases, J lost 0 bases, and 9 bases lay in between. The CDR3 nucleotides are TGTGCCAGCAGGGGCACAGACTCCTACGAGCAGTACTTC. Its translation: CASRGTDSYEQYF.

V and J are TRBV5-1 and TRBJ1-5; D may be TRBD1 (6 bases). This CDR3 has 13 amino acids. Trimming stripped 5 bases from V and 2 bases from J, with 8 bases between. Germline V CDR1 and CDR2: SGHRS, YFSETQ. This chain's CDR3 is CASRQGGNQPQHF. The CDR3 DNA sequence: TGCGCCAGCAGACAGGGTGGCAATCAGCCCCAGCATTTT.

The chain combines TRBV19 with TRBJ1-2; unclear D gene. Trimming pared 7 bases from V and 8 bases from J, leaving 11 bases between. In germline, CDR1 is LNHDA, CDR2 SQIVND (reference sequence). The CDR3 consists of 11 residues. CDR3 in DNA: TGTGCCAGTACCAAAGGGAACGGCTACACCTTC. Translating gives CASTKGNGYTF.

Concerning this clonotype itself: A much larger clone sits a single nucleotide away, making a read error possible. This CDR3 is missing its conserved last phenylalanine or tryptophan, likely due to a read error. This chain connects TRBV7-9 to TRBJ2-7; 13 nucleotides agree with TRBD2. This CDR3 has 15 amino acids. Germline-derived CDR1 and CDR2 are SEHNR and FQNEAQ (reference sequence). The V gene end was trimmed by 6 bases and the J gene end by 1 base; junction bases not matched to a gene: 3. DNA for the CDR3: TGTGCCAGCAGTCGACTAGCGGGAGGATCCTACGAGCAGTACTCC. Translating gives CASSRLAGGSYEQYS.

At least ten counts were recorded for this clonotype. This chain connects TRBV11-3 to TRBJ2-5, with D uncertain. Trimming stripped 3 bases from V and 5 bases from J, with 10 bases between. This CDR3 contains 13 residues. Germline CDR1 SGHNT, CDR2 YENEEA. The CDR3 is CASSLVGWETQYF. CDR3 nucleotide sequence: TGTGCCAGCAGCTTGGTGGGTTGGGAGACCCAGTACTTC.